A single sample gave rise to the 24 T cell receptor beta chains below, sequenced in a study of T cells after yellow fever vaccination. Via MiXCR, TCRdb re-called the 5' RACE reads, giving one row per CDR3 protein. The sample holds hundreds of thousands of distinct CDR3 sequences, around 6.4% seen once. Material: PBMCs, obtained 5 days after the yellow fever booster vaccination. These receptors all come from a man under 40 who received the YFV17D yellow fever vaccine.

DNA for the CDR3: TGCAGTGCTAGAGACCCCAAAAGCGGGAACTCCTACGAGCAGTACTTC. It is translated as CSARDPKSGNSYEQYF. The chain uses TRBV20-1 and TRBJ2-7; TRBD2 matches 7 bases. V shed 0 bases and J 0 bases; nucleotides not matched to a gene: 8. The CDR3 is made up of 16 amino acids. Germline CDR1 reads DFQATT; CDR2 reads SNEGSKA (reference sequence).

This clonotype has just a few counts. The V gene is TRBV7-6, the J gene TRBJ2-7; D might be TRBD2 (5 bases). Germline V gene data show CDR1 as SGHVS and CDR2 as FNYEAQ. The CDR3 extends over 12 amino acids. Trimming took 8 bases from V and 3 from J, leaving 11 bases between them. CDR3 amino acids: CASSPLDYEQYF. The CDR3 nucleotides read TGTGCCAGCTCGCCACTAGACTACGAGCAGTACTTC.

This clonotype was seen more than once but under ten times. The chain combines TRBV6-1 with TRBJ1-1, with D possibly matching TRBD1 (6 bases). V was clipped by 6 bases and J by 8 bases, with 10 bases between them. Germline values: CDR1 MNHNS, CDR2 SASEGT. The CDR3 has 11 amino acids. CDR3 loop: CASSTGTEAFF. In nucleotides, the CDR3 is TGTGCCAGCAGCACTGGGACAGAAGCTTTCTTT.

The chain employs TRBV20-1 and TRBJ2-3; 14 bases are shared with TRBD2. CDR3 length: 18 amino acids. Germline lookup yields CDR1 DFQATT and CDR2 SNEGSKA (reference sequence). Unmatched junction bases numbered 13, after V lost 4 bases and J lost 4 bases. This CDR3 is CSATIGLAGGMGADTQYF. The CDR3 DNA follows: TGCAGTGCTACAATAGGACTAGCGGGAGGAATGGGGGCAGATACGCAGTATTTT.

The CDR3 is CASSSSSDADTQYF. The DNA of the CDR3 is TGCGCCAGCAGCTCCTCTAGCGATGCAGATACGCAGTATTTT. This chain connects TRBV5-1 to TRBJ2-3; perhaps TRBD2 as D (6 bases). The CDR3 extends over 14 amino acids. Between the trimmed V and J ends, which lost 3 bases and 4 bases, there was a span of 12 bases. The germline V gene encodes CDR1 SGHRS and CDR2 YFSETQ.

Only a few counts were recorded for this clonotype. Here the CDR3 DNA reads TGCAGTGCTAAGTGGACTAGCGGTCTTGGGGAGCAGTTCTTC. Protein: CSAKWTSGLGEQFF. The rearrangement joins TRBV20-1 to TRBJ2-1, with 10 bases lining up with TRBD2. The trim removed 4 bases at V and 10 bases at J, leaving 10 bases unmatched. The CDR3 length is 14 residues. Germline values: CDR1 DFQATT, CDR2 SNEGSKA (reference sequence).

At least ten counts were recorded for this clonotype. The chain employs TRBV18 and TRBJ2-3; D gene ambiguous. The CDR3 sequence is 14 residues long. Looked up from germline, CDR1 is KGHSH and CDR2 is LQKENI. V shed 3 bases and J shed 2 bases, with 9 bases lying between them. The CDR3 reads CASSPAVNTDTQYF. In nucleotides, the CDR3 is TGTGCCAGCTCACCGGCAGTAAACACAGATACGCAGTATTTT.

The chain is built from TRBV18 and TRBJ2-7; D gene ambiguous. CDR3 length equals 16 residues. V lost 2 bases, J lost 1 base, and 15 bases lay in between. Looked up from germline, CDR1 is KGHSH and CDR2 is LQKENI. Here the CDR3 reads CASSPSAFLNSYEQYF. The CDR3 DNA reads as TGTGCCAGCTCACCATCCGCTTTTCTGAATTCCTACGAGCAGTACTTC.

This chain joins TRBV4-3 and TRBJ2-1; D unresolved. CDR1 and CDR2 (germline): LGHNA, YSLEER. The V end lost 2 bases, the J end lost 0 bases, and 11 bases lay between the germline ends. The CDR3 extends over 16 amino acids. This CDR3 is CASSQNSRSSYNEQFF. The CDR3 bases are TGCGCCAGCAGCCAAAACAGCAGGAGCTCCTACAATGAGCAGTTCTTC.

The V and J genes are TRBV7-9 and TRBJ1-6; D is unclear. The germline gives CDR1 SEHNR, CDR2 FQNEAQ (reference sequence). CDR3 length: 13 residues. Between the trimmed V and J ends, which lost 5 bases and 8 bases, there was a span of 10 bases. CDR3 in DNA: TGTGCCAGCAGCCGAGTCTCTGATTCACCCCTCCACTTT. Its translation: CASSRVSDSPLHF. Supplemented by reference TRBV7-9 and TRBJ1-6, the full variable domain reads DTGVSQNPRHKITKRGQNVTFRCDPISEHNRLYWYRQTLGQGPEFLTYFQNEAQLEKSRLLSDRFSAERPKGSFSTLEIQRTEQGDSAMYLCASSRVSDSPLHFGNGTRLTVT.

This clonotype has more than one count but fewer than ten. The chain links TRBV7-2 to TRBJ2-5; D assignment may be TRBD1 or TRBD2 (7 bases each). CDR1 and CDR2 (germline): SGHTA, FQGNSA. The CDR3 loop spans 12 amino acids. Trimming removed 4 bases at V and 8 bases at J, with 11 bases between. The CDR3: CASSSGGVTQYF. CDR3 in DNA: TGTGCCAGCAGCTCAGGGGGGGTTACCCAGTACTTC.

Notes on this clonotype: A read error is possible here, since a much larger clone lies one base away. V usage is TRBV5-1 and J usage is TRBJ2-3; 10 nucleotides line up with TRBD2. Germline CDR1 is SGHRS and CDR2 is YFSETQ. With 4 bases clipped from V and 5 bases from J, the junction kept 10 bases outside the gene matches. This CDR3 contains 16 residues. The CDR3 nucleotides read TGCGCCAGCAGCATGCAATCGGGACTAGCGAGAGATACGCAGTATTTT. Amino acid sequence: CASSMQSGLARDTQYF.

This clonotype was seen a few times. CDR3 bases: TGTGCCACCAGTGGCGGGGGTTTCGAGGACTATGGCTACACCTTC. Encoded protein: CATSGGGFEDYGYTF. The chain recombines TRBV24-1 with TRBJ1-2; tentative D call: TRBD1 (5 bases). The CDR3 length is 15 residues. In germline, CDR1 is KGHDR, CDR2 SFDVKD. V lost 5 bases and J lost 3, with 15 bases in between.

This clonotype was seen a few times. The genes are TRBV2 and TRBJ2-1, with unresolved D. This CDR3 comprises 10 residues. The ends were cut back, 0 bases at V and 12 bases at J, with 3 bases in the middle. The germline gives CDR1 SNHLY, CDR2 FYNNEI. CDR3 nucleotides: TGTGCCAGCAGTGAAGCTTCGCAGTTCTTC. It yields the protein CASSEASQFF. The full variable domain, with the rest looked up from reference TRBV2 and TRBJ2-1, is EPEVTQTPSHQVTQMGQEVILRCVPISNHLYFYWYRQILGQKVEFLVSFYNNEISEKSEIFDDQFSVERPDGSNFTLKIRSTKLEDSAMYFCASSEASQFFGPGTRLTVL.

This clonotype was observed many times. This chain links TRBV5-1 with TRBJ1-2; the D is unclear. V was cut by 0 bases and J by 0 bases, with 3 bases left in between. Germline V gives CDR1 SGHRS, CDR2 YFSETQ. This CDR3 contains 13 residues. CDR3 nucleotides: TGCGCCAGCAGCTTGGAGGCTAACTATGGCTACACCTTC. It translates to CASSLEANYGYTF.

This clonotype was seen at least ten times. The chain combines TRBV6-2 or TRBV6-3 with TRBJ1-2; D is perhaps TRBD1 (6 bases). V lost 2 bases and J lost 5, with 9 bases in between. Germline V gives CDR1 MNHEY, CDR2 SVGEGT. CDR3 length equals 13 residues. As DNA, the CDR3 is TGTGCCAGCAGTTACCTCGGACAGTATGGCTACACCTTC. Translation gives CASSYLGQYGYTF.

This clonotype came up many times. The genes are TRBV7-9 and TRBJ1-2, with 10 bases matching TRBD1. There are 15 residues in the CDR3. Germline assignment: CDR1 SEHNR and CDR2 FQNEAQ (reference sequence). The V and J ends lost 5 bases and 2 bases, in that order; junction bases with no gene match: 5. CDR3 DNA: TGTGCCAGCAGCCCGGGGACAGGGGTAAACTATGGCTACACCTTC. Protein product: CASSPGTGVNYGYTF.

This clonotype was seen more than once but under ten times. V is TRBV20-1 and J is TRBJ2-1; no clear D. V was trimmed by 5 bases and J by 6 bases, leaving 20 bases between them. Germline CDR1 reads DFQATT; CDR2 reads SNEGSKA (reference sequence). This CDR3 region has 15 residues. DNA of the CDR3: TGCAGTGCTTGCTCATTACGGACGGTTTCCAATGAGCAGTTCTTC. It codes for CSACSLRTVSNEQFF.

This clonotype was counted at least ten times. V and J are TRBV20-1 and TRBJ2-1, with D tentatively TRBD2 (6 bases). CDR3 length: 14 amino acids. Trimming took off 3 bases at V and 7 bases at J, with 16 bases between the two ends. CDR1 is DFQATT, CDR2 SNEGSKA, per germline (reference sequence). In DNA, the CDR3 is TGCAGTGCTAGTTGGGCGGGAAGGGGTAATGAGCAGTTCTTC. This encodes CSASWAGRGNEQFF.

Concerning this clonotype itself: The final CDR3 position lacks the conserved phenylalanine or tryptophan, pointing to a likely read error. V usage is TRBV12-3 or TRBV12-4 and J usage is TRBJ2-1; D may be TRBD2 (6 bases). The CDR3 has 16 amino acids. Trimming left V 4 bases short and J 8 bases short, with 21 bases between. The CDR3 DNA sequence: TGTGCCAGCAGTTCGTGGACGGGACTGGAAAACGATGAGCAGTTCTAC. It yields the protein CASSSWTGLENDEQFY.

This clonotype was observed a handful of times. The CDR3 nucleotides read TGTGCCAGCAGCTTAATGGCTTCCTACGAGCAGTACTTC. Residues: CASSLMASYEQYF. This chain uses TRBV7-9 with TRBJ2-7, with D uncertain. The germline V gene has CDR1 SEHNR and CDR2 FQNEAQ (reference sequence). The CDR3 has 13 residues. V was pared by 2 bases and J by 1 base, with 6 bases between.

The rearrangement joins TRBV5-1 to TRBJ2-1, with 8 bases that match TRBD2. J was trimmed by 2 bases and V by 0 bases; bases with no gene match: 4. The CDR3 runs 16 residues. Germline V lookup: CDR1 SGHRS, CDR2 YFSETQ. CDR3 sequence (DNA): TGCGCCAGCAGCTTGGATCCCGGGAGGGCCTACAATGAGCAGTTCTTC. Translated, it gives CASSLDPGRAYNEQFF.

This clonotype was seen at least ten times. This chain connects TRBV5-1 to TRBJ2-7, with 11 bases aligning to TRBD2. This CDR3 spans 15 amino acids. Trimming cost V 6 bases and J 1 base; bases outside gene matches: 6. Germline values: CDR1 SGHRS, CDR2 YFSETQ. This CDR3 is CASMIASGRSYEQYF. The CDR3 nucleotides are TGCGCCAGCATGATCGCTAGCGGGAGGTCCTACGAGCAGTACTTC.

This rearrangement joins TRBV20-1 to TRBJ1-6; D unresolved. Germline CDR1 DFQATT, CDR2 SNEGSKA (reference sequence). This CDR3 spans 14 amino acids. V was clipped by 2 bases and J by 8 bases, with 13 bases between them. In DNA, the CDR3 is TGCAGTGCTAGAAGTGGAGGCGGGGATTCACCCCTCCACTTT. The encoded protein is CSARSGGGDSPLHF.